The 25 T cell receptor beta chains given below trace back to one sample, sequenced in a study of OX40 agonist ivuxolimab in advanced cancers. Measured with immunoSEQ multiplex PCR; TCRdb has only the in-frame clones, and not every one. There are 80,000 to 100,000 clones in the sample; roughly 91% occur only once, and 0.33% lies in the top ten. The material was CD4+ or CD8+ T cells sorted from blood, obtained in a trial of the OX40 agonist ivuxolimab. The receptors here all came from an adult with an advanced solid tumor such as melanoma, head and neck, liver or kidney cancer.

The chain uses TRBV2 and TRBJ2-7; D perhaps matches TRBD2 (5 bases). Trimming cost V 4 bases and J 2 bases, with 9 bases left between them. Germline loops: CDR1 SNHLY, CDR2 FYNNEI. The CDR3 is 13 residues long. The DNA for the CDR3 is TGTGCCAGCAGTGGAGGGTTCGCCTACGAGCAGTACTTC. Translation gives CASSGGFAYEQYF.

The rearrangement uses TRBV7-9 and TRBJ1-1; D remains unclear. From germline, CDR1 is SEHNR and CDR2 FQNEAQ (reference sequence). Between the trimmed V and J ends, which lost 1 base and 4 bases, there was a span of 10 bases. The CDR3 spans 14 residues. For the CDR3, the DNA is TGTGCCAGCAGCTTAGGGGAGTGGGGCACTGAAGCTTTCTTT. It translates to CASSLGEWGTEAFF.

The genes are TRBV5-1 and TRBJ2-3, with 12 bases lining up with TRBD2. Unmatched junction bases numbered 7, after V lost 2 bases and J lost 3 bases. The CDR3 is 17 amino acids. Looked up from germline, CDR1 is SGHRS and CDR2 is YFSETQ. The CDR3 nucleotides read TGCGCCAGCAGCTTATCCCTAGCGGGAGGGCCGACAGATACGCAGTATTTT. This sequence encodes CASSLSLAGGPTDTQYF.

The chain has TRBV11-2 and TRBJ2-3; TRBD1 agrees at 12 bases. Germline loops: CDR1 SGHAT, CDR2 FQNNGV. The trim removed 1 base at V and 5 bases at J, leaving 7 bases unmatched. The CDR3 is 17 residues long. The CDR3 is CASSLGQGTGGLDTQYF. The CDR3 DNA reads TGTGCCAGCAGCTTAGGGCAGGGGACAGGGGGCTTAGATACGCAGTATTTT.

This chain joins TRBV5-6 and TRBJ1-1; D not resolved. V was cut by 3 bases and J by 1 base, with 7 bases left in between. This CDR3 comprises 13 residues. CDR1 and CDR2 (germline): SGHDT, YYEEEE. The CDR3 spells CASSSPRNTEAFF. The CDR3 region has the DNA TGTGCCAGCAGCTCGCCCCGGAACACTGAAGCTTTCTTT.

V is TRBV5-1 and J is TRBJ2-3; D gene ambiguous. Trimming took 5 bases from V and 1 from J, leaving 5 bases between them. There are 12 residues in the CDR3. From germline, CDR1 is SGHRS and CDR2 YFSETQ. As DNA, the CDR3 is TGCGCCAGCAGGCAGGGCACAGATACGCAGTATTTT. Its protein is CASRQGTDTQYF.

The rearrangement links TRBV28 to TRBJ2-7; TRBD1 aligns across 11 bases. Germline V lookup: CDR1 MDHEN, CDR2 SYDVKM. This CDR3 comprises 15 residues. Trimming at V came to 6 bases and at J to 2 bases, leaving 6 bases not matched to a gene. CDR3: CASSGQGANTYEQYF. The CDR3, as DNA: TGTGCCAGCAGCGGACAGGGGGCCAATACCTACGAGCAGTACTTC.

The chain joins TRBV5-6 to TRBJ2-1; either TRBD1 or TRBD2 may supply D (5 bases each). The CDR3 covers 13 residues. Germline CDR1 SGHDT, CDR2 YYEEEE. V shed 4 bases and J shed 10 bases, with 15 bases lying between them. The DNA of the CDR3 is TGTGCCAGCAGCCACCTTCGGGACGGGGAGCAGTTCTTC. Residues: CASSHLRDGEQFF.

This clone was found once. The rearrangement joins TRBV12-2 to TRBJ2-3. TRBV12-2 is flagged as a pseudogene. The CDR3 loop spans 14 amino acids. The CDR3 loop is CASRFRDSTDTQYF. The CDR3, as DNA: TGTGCAAGTCGCTTTAGGGACAGCACAGATACGCAGTATTTT.

This chain links TRBV7-2 with TRBJ2-5; no clear D. The end of the DNA aligns better with TRBJ2-7, so the J call may be wrong. This CDR3 is built from 14 residues. The germline V gene encodes CDR1 SGHTA and CDR2 FQGNSA. CDR3 amino acids: CASSLTGSTYEQYF. The CDR3 DNA reads as TGTGCCAGCAGCCTAACTGGATCCACCTACGAGCAGTACTTC.

The V call is TRBV6-1, the J call TRBJ2-7, with D tentatively TRBD1 (7 bases). Germline V CDR1 and CDR2: MNHNS, SASEGT. The germline V and J ends were trimmed by 6 bases and 0 bases, with 15 bases remaining between them. The CDR3 extends over 15 amino acids. CDR3 amino acids: CASRMGGTASYEQYF. DNA for the CDR3: TGTGCCAGCAGGATGGGCGGGACAGCCTCCTACGAGCAGTACTTC.

The chain carries TRBV12-5 and TRBJ1-1; D unclear. V dropped 6 bases and J dropped 2 bases, with 4 bases sitting between them. Germline CDR1 is LGHNT and CDR2 is FRNRAP. This CDR3 contains 11 residues. CDR3 loop: CASGRNTEAFF. The CDR3 nucleotides read TGTGCTAGTGGGAGAAACACTGAAGCTTTCTTT. Full variable domain (rest looked up from reference TRBV12-5 and TRBJ1-1): DARVTQTPRHKVTEMGQEVTMRCQPILGHNTVFWYRQTMMQGLELLAYFRNRAPLDDSGMPKDRFSAEMPDATLATLKIQPSEPRDSAVYFCASGRNTEAFFGQGTRLTVV.

The rearrangement joins TRBV7-2 to TRBJ1-3, with a tentative D call TRBD1 (6 bases). V lost 5 bases and J 9 bases, leaving 14 bases between the germline ends. The germline V gene encodes CDR1 SGHTA and CDR2 FQGNSA. The CDR3 has 13 residues. CDR3: CASSLGGGATIYF. In DNA, the CDR3 is TGTGCCAGCAGCCTTGGTGGGGGGGCCACCATATATTTT.

CDR3 residues: CASAGQKGTGELFF. The CDR3 coding sequence is TGTGCCAGCGCAGGTCAAAAGGGGACCGGGGAGCTGTTTTTT. V and J are TRBV18 and TRBJ2-2, with D maybe TRBD1 (5 bases). Trimming cost V 8 bases and J 5 bases, with 15 bases left between them. The CDR3 has 14 residues. CDR1 KGHSH and CDR2 LQKENI come from the germline V gene.

The J gene is TRBJ2-2, the V gene TRBV18; 10 bases map to TRBD2. Germline V gene data show CDR1 as KGHSH and CDR2 as LQKENI. Trimming cost V 3 bases and J 4 bases; bases outside gene matches: 5. The CDR3 consists of 16 residues. The CDR3 is CASSPAGTSATGELFF. The CDR3 nucleotides read TGTGCCAGCTCACCCGCCGGGACTAGCGCCACCGGGGAGCTGTTTTTT. Variable domain in full (rest from reference TRBV18 and TRBJ2-2): NAGVMQNPRHLVRRRGQEARLRCSPMKGHSHVYWYRQLPEEGLKFMVYLQKENIIDESGMPKERFSAEFPKEGPSILRIQQVVRGDSAAYFCASSPAGTSATGELFFGEGSRLTVL.

J is TRBJ2-2 and V is TRBV7-9; TRBD1 aligns across 7 bases. V trimming: 5 bases; J trimming: 3 bases; junction bases outside the gene matches: 3. This CDR3 contains 14 residues. CDR1 and CDR2 (germline): SEHNR, FQNEAQ (reference sequence). CDR3 DNA: TGTGCCAGCAGCGTAGACAGGGACACCGGGGAGCTGTTTTTT. Protein: CASSVDRDTGELFF.

The J gene is TRBJ2-2, the V gene TRBV11-2; no reliable D call. CDR1 SGHAT and CDR2 FQNNGV come from the germline V gene. This CDR3 region has 14 residues. Trimming took 5 bases from V and 5 from J, leaving 12 bases between them. The CDR3 loop reads CASSPLDRTGELFF. The CDR3, as DNA: TGTGCCAGCAGCCCCCTGGACCGGACCGGGGAGCTGTTTTTT.

This clone has just one count. The chain joins TRBV6-1 to TRBJ2-1; no clear D gene. V lost 3 bases and J lost 4, with 10 bases in between. This CDR3 spans 14 amino acids. Germline V CDR1 and CDR2: MNHNS, SASEGT. CDR3 in DNA: TGTGCCAGCAGTGATGGGAAACCATACAATGAGCAGTTCTTC. It yields the protein CASSDGKPYNEQFF.

J is TRBJ2-5 and V is TRBV27, with TRBD2 as a possible D gene (6 bases). Deletions cut 5 bases from V and 0 bases from J, with 10 bases between. This CDR3 region has 14 residues. Germline values: CDR1 MNHEY, CDR2 SMNVEV (reference sequence). This chain's CDR3 is CASSAGRNQETQYF. CDR3 coding DNA: TGTGCCAGCAGTGCGGGACGGAACCAAGAGACCCAGTACTTC.

This clone was observed once. CDR3 coding DNA: TGTGCCAGCAGCGTAGTGGTTGGCGGAGGCCAGGAGCAGTTCTTC. Amino acids: CASSVVVGGGQEQFF. The chain uses TRBV9 and TRBJ2-1; TRBD2 is a possible D gene (5 bases). Trimming removed 0 bases from V and 10 bases from J, with 17 bases in between. Per the germline V gene, CDR1 is SGDLS and CDR2 is YYNGEE. The CDR3 loop spans 15 amino acids.

The chain has TRBV4-1 and TRBJ2-7; D is unclear. Trimming left V 0 bases short and J 2 bases short, with 8 bases between. The CDR3 is 14 amino acids. Germline values: CDR1 MGHRA, CDR2 YSYEKL. CDR3 DNA: TGCGCCAGCAGCCAAGATACCGTAGCCTACGAGCAGTACTTC. Residues: CASSQDTVAYEQYF.

The chain employs TRBV7-3 and TRBJ2-7, with 7 bases that match TRBD2. Unmatched junction bases numbered 6, after V lost 4 bases and J lost 0 bases. CDR1 and CDR2 from the germline V gene are SGHTA and FQGTGA. This CDR3 comprises 15 residues. Here the CDR3 DNA reads TGTGCCAGCAGCTCACAAGCGGGGAGCTCCTACGAGCAGTACTTC. This encodes CASSSQAGSSYEQYF.

The chain has TRBV6-1 and TRBJ1-2; D perhaps matches TRBD1 (5 bases). Germline V CDR1 and CDR2: MNHNS, SASEGT. The CDR3 consists of 12 residues. The V end lost 6 bases, the J end lost 5 bases, and 10 bases lay between the germline ends. The CDR3 protein is CASRQAGYGYTF. The DNA of the CDR3 is TGTGCCAGCAGACAGGCCGGGTATGGCTACACCTTC.

The genes are TRBV7-2 and TRBJ2-5; D remains unclear. Trimming left V 1 base short and J 5 bases short, with 14 bases between. CDR3 length: 15 amino acids. Germline CDR1 SGHTA, CDR2 FQGNSA. CDR3 residues: CASSLGPRRFETQYF. In DNA, the CDR3 is TGTGCCAGCAGCTTAGGTCCCCGCAGATTCGAGACCCAGTACTTC.

CDR3 protein: CASRSTGGTNQPQHF. CDR3 nucleotides: TGTGCCAGCAGATCGACAGGGGGCACCAATCAGCCCCAGCATTTT. The chain recombines TRBV6-5 with TRBJ1-5, with 10 positions matching TRBD1. Germline CDR1 MNHEY, CDR2 SVGAGI. J lost 3 bases, V lost 6 bases, and 5 bases had no gene match. This CDR3 contains 15 residues.